A selection of T cell receptor beta chains follows, all from one sample in a study of CDR3 diversity in severe acne. Via MiXCR, TCRdb re-called the PCR reads, giving one row per CDR3 protein. The table includes about 84,000 distinct CDR3 sequences, 50% to 65% detected once. Sequencing used blood. The origin of the receptors is a male donor in good health, without acne. CDR3s include the opening cysteine and the closing phenylalanine or tryptophan. The D gene is left open where the match is weak. Clone size is shown for a subset of rows, as once, few, many or a class of expanded clone.

clone size: .; J gene: TRBJ2-7; D gene: TRBD2; V gene: TRBV10-3; CDR3 protein: CAISSSREGYEQYF; CDR3 DNA: TGTGCCATCAGTTCATCGCGGGAGGGCTACGAGCAGTACTTC
clone size: few; J gene: TRBJ1-1; D gene: .; V gene: TRBV4-1; CDR3 protein: CASSHPQQGVHTEAFF; CDR3 DNA: TGCGCCAGCAGCCACCCTCAACAGGGCGTGCACACTGAAGCTTTCTTT
clone size: .; J gene: TRBJ2-7; D gene: TRBD1; V gene: TRBV5-6; CDR3 protein: CASSLSDRGPYEQYF; CDR3 DNA: TGTGCCAGCAGCTTGAGTGACAGGGGTCCCTACGAGCAGTACTTC
clone size: .; J gene: TRBJ1-2; D gene: TRBD1; V gene: TRBV6-1; CDR3 protein: CATKEPLGQGAIGYTF; CDR3 DNA: TGTGCCACCAAGGAGCCTTTGGGACAGGGGGCGATCGGCTACACCTTC
clone size: .; J gene: TRBJ2-7; D gene: .; V gene: TRBV5-1; CDR3 protein: CASSPGQALSYEQYF; CDR3 DNA: TGCGCCAGCAGCCCAGGGCAGGCGCTTTCCTACGAGCAGTACTTC
clone size: .; J gene: TRBJ2-5; D gene: .; V gene: TRBV7-9; CDR3 protein: CASSLAVLAAQETQYF; CDR3 DNA: TGTGCCAGCAGCTTAGCGGTGCTGGCTGCCCAAGAGACCCAGTACTTC
clone size: few; J gene: TRBJ1-2; D gene: .; V gene: TRBV7-9; CDR3 protein: CASSLYKHYGYTF; CDR3 DNA: TGTGCCAGCAGCTTATACAAGCACTATGGCTACACCTTC
clone size: many; J gene: TRBJ1-1; D gene: TRBD1; V gene: TRBV29-1; CDR3 protein: CSVERGGRGDTEAFF; CDR3 DNA: TGCAGCGTTGAGAGGGGGGGCAGGGGGGACACTGAAGCTTTCTTT
clone size: many; J gene: TRBJ2-3; D gene: TRBD1; V gene: TRBV20-1; CDR3 protein: CSARDPTGGATDTQYF; CDR3 DNA: TGCAGTGCTAGAGACCCGACAGGGGGCGCGACAGATACGCAGTATTTT
clone size: .; J gene: TRBJ1-4; D gene: .; V gene: TRBV7-8; CDR3 protein: CASSLINRKNEKLFF; CDR3 DNA: TGTGCCAGCAGCTTAATCAACCGAAAGAATGAAAAACTGTTTTTT
clone size: .; J gene: TRBJ1-2; D gene: TRBD1; V gene: TRBV5-1; CDR3 protein: CASSLEGTGAFGYTF; CDR3 DNA: TGCGCCAGCAGCTTGGAGGGGACAGGGGCCTTTGGCTACACCTTC
clone size: .; J gene: TRBJ1-6; D gene: TRBD1; V gene: TRBV5-1; CDR3 protein: CTSTMGQGGSPLHF; CDR3 DNA: TGCACCAGCACGATGGGACAGGGAGGCTCACCCCTCCACTTT
clone size: .; J gene: TRBJ1-2; D gene: .; V gene: TRBV5-1; CDR3 protein: CASSLDTGGYGYTF; CDR3 DNA: TGCGCCAGCAGCCTGGACACGGGGGGCTATGGCTACACCTTC
clone size: .; J gene: TRBJ1-1; D gene: .; V gene: TRBV20-1; CDR3 protein: CSAPGRVGVNTEAFF; CDR3 DNA: TGCAGTGCCCCCGGTCGGGTTGGGGTGAACACTGAAGCTTTCTTT
clone size: .; J gene: TRBJ1-1; D gene: .; V gene: TRBV7-3; CDR3 protein: CASSLSLSANTEAFF; CDR3 DNA: TGTGCCAGCAGCTTAAGTCTTTCGGCTAACACTGAAGCTTTCTTT
clone size: many; J gene: TRBJ2-3; D gene: .; V gene: TRBV9; CDR3 protein: CASSPYPPGVAGTDTQYF; CDR3 DNA: TGTGCCAGCAGCCCTTACCCCCCAGGCGTAGCGGGCACAGATACGCAGTATTTT
clone size: .; J gene: TRBJ1-5; D gene: .; V gene: TRBV7-3; CDR3 protein: CASSLIQGGGNQPQHF; CDR3 DNA: TGTGCCAGCAGCTTAATACAGGGAGGGGGGAATCAGCCCCAGCATTTT
clone size: .; J gene: TRBJ1-1; D gene: TRBD1; V gene: TRBV2; CDR3 protein: CANGGQGGFGSEAFF; CDR3 DNA: TGTGCCAACGGCGGGCAGGGGGGCTTCGGTTCTGAAGCTTTCTTT
clone size: few; J gene: TRBJ2-7; D gene: .; V gene: TRBV15; CDR3 protein: CATSGDLGAACLGQYF; CDR3 DNA: TGTGCCACCAGCGGAGATCTGGGGGCAGCATGTTTGGGGCAGTACTTC
clone size: .; J gene: TRBJ1-4; D gene: TRBD1; V gene: TRBV6-5; CDR3 protein: CASSRTRGQGREKLFF; CDR3 DNA: TGTGCCAGCAGCCGCACCCGTGGACAGGGGAGGGAAAAACTGTTTTTT
clone size: .; J gene: TRBJ1-3; D gene: .; V gene: TRBV5-5; CDR3 protein: CASTGQTNAGNTIYF; CDR3 DNA: TGTGCCAGCACTGGGCAGACTAATGCAGGAAACACCATATATTTT
clone size: .; J gene: TRBJ1-1; D gene: .; V gene: TRBV2; CDR3 protein: CASIFGTEAFF; CDR3 DNA: TGTGCCAGCATATTCGGAACGGAGGCTTTCTTT
clone size: .; J gene: TRBJ2-1; D gene: TRBD2; V gene: TRBV5-5; CDR3 protein: CASSLGRLAGEQFF; CDR3 DNA: TGTGCCAGCAGCTTAGGCCGACTAGCGGGAGAGCAGTTCTTC
clone size: many; J gene: TRBJ2-2; D gene: TRBD2; V gene: TRBV11-2; CDR3 protein: CASSFDGGLAGTGELFF; CDR3 DNA: TGTGCCAGCAGCTTTGACGGGGGGCTAGCGGGGACCGGGGAGCTGTTTTTT
clone size: .; J gene: TRBJ2-7; D gene: TRBD2; V gene: TRBV29-1; CDR3 protein: CSVEEAGGLAGPSYEQYF; CDR3 DNA: TGCAGCGTTGAAGAGGCAGGGGGGCTAGCGGGGCCATCCTACGAGCAGTACTTC
clone size: many; J gene: TRBJ1-2; D gene: TRBD1; V gene: TRBV11-2; CDR3 protein: CASSNRGLDGYTF; CDR3 DNA: TGTGCCAGCAGTAACAGGGGGCTGGATGGCTACACCTTC
clone size: many; J gene: TRBJ1-4; D gene: .; V gene: TRBV18; CDR3 protein: CASSPPSKNEKLFF; CDR3 DNA: TGTGCCAGCTCACCCCCCAGCAAAAATGAAAAACTGTTTTTT
clone size: .; J gene: TRBJ1-3; D gene: .; V gene: TRBV5-1; CDR3 protein: CASSLTTGRGNTIYF; CDR3 DNA: TGCGCCAGCAGCCTTACCACAGGACGCGGAAACACCATATATTTT
clone size: once; J gene: TRBJ2-6; D gene: .; V gene: TRBV3-1; CDR3 protein: CASSPSGRRVLWLHLRF; CDR3 DNA: .
clone size: many; J gene: TRBJ2-2; D gene: TRBD1; V gene: TRBV6-5; CDR3 protein: CASRPGQAMTGELFF; CDR3 DNA: TGTGCCAGCAGACCGGGACAGGCGATGACCGGGGAGCTGTTTTTT
clone size: .; J gene: TRBJ2-7; D gene: .; V gene: TRBV2; CDR3 protein: CASRNRDEQYF; CDR3 DNA: TGTGCCAGCAGAAACAGGGACGAGCAGTACTTC
clone size: .; J gene: TRBJ1-2; D gene: .; V gene: TRBV15; CDR3 protein: CATSQISFNGYTF; CDR3 DNA: TGTGCCACCAGTCAAATTTCTTTTAATGGCTACACCTTC
clone size: many; J gene: TRBJ1-3; D gene: TRBD1; V gene: TRBV6-5; CDR3 protein: CASRRRGLSGNTIYF; CDR3 DNA: TGTGCCAGCAGGAGAAGGGGGCTGTCTGGAAACACCATATATTTT
clone size: .; J gene: TRBJ2-6; D gene: .; V gene: TRBV5-6; CDR3 protein: CASSGGTTSGANVLTF; CDR3 DNA: TGTGCCAGCAGCGGGGGGACCACCTCTGGGGCCAACGTCCTGACTTTC
clone size: .; J gene: TRBJ2-5; D gene: .; V gene: TRBV5-4; CDR3 protein: CASSPGRQETQYF; CDR3 DNA: TGTGCCAGCAGCCCGGGACGTCAAGAGACCCAGTACTTC
clone size: few; J gene: TRBJ1-2; D gene: TRBD1; V gene: TRBV18; CDR3 protein: CASSATGGEANYGYTF; CDR3 DNA: TGTGCCAGCTCCGCGACAGGGGGCGAAGCTAACTATGGCTACACCTTC
clone size: .; J gene: TRBJ2-4; D gene: .; V gene: TRBV5-6; CDR3 protein: CASSTPGAKNIQYF; CDR3 DNA: TGTGCCAGCAGCACCCCGGGAGCCAAAAACATTCAGTACTTC
clone size: .; J gene: TRBJ2-7; D gene: .; V gene: TRBV5-1; CDR3 protein: CASSLGGTAYEQYF; CDR3 DNA: TGTGCCAGCAGCTTAGGCGGGACGGCCTACGAGCAGTACTTC
clone size: few; J gene: TRBJ1-5; D gene: .; V gene: TRBV25-1; CDR3 protein: CASSWGYNQPQHF; CDR3 DNA: TGTGCCAGCAGTTGGGGCTACAATCAGCCCCAGCATTTT
clone size: many; J gene: TRBJ1-2; D gene: TRBD1; V gene: TRBV7-9; CDR3 protein: CASSLAGQGYGYTF; CDR3 DNA: TGTGCCAGCAGCTTAGCGGGACAGGGCTATGGCTACACCTTC
clone size: many; J gene: TRBJ1-1; D gene: .; V gene: TRBV7-2; CDR3 protein: CASSFAGLQAFF; CDR3 DNA: TGTGCCAGCAGCTTTGCAGGGTTACAAGCTTTCTTT
clone size: .; J gene: TRBJ2-7; D gene: .; V gene: TRBV11-3; CDR3 protein: CASSLASVREQYF; CDR3 DNA: TGTGCCAGCAGCTTAGCCAGCGTTCGGGAGCAGTACTTC
clone size: .; J gene: TRBJ1-1; D gene: TRBD1; V gene: TRBV11-2; CDR3 protein: CASSLGWTGRTEAFF; CDR3 DNA: TGTGCCAGCAGCTTAGGGTGGACAGGGAGGACTGAAGCTTTCTTT
clone size: .; J gene: TRBJ2-3; D gene: TRBD2; V gene: TRBV20-1; CDR3 protein: CSASDGFSGSTDTQYF; CDR3 DNA: TGCAGTGCTAGCGACGGATTTAGCGGGAGCACAGATACGCAGTATTTT
clone size: many; J gene: TRBJ2-5; D gene: .; V gene: TRBV5-8; CDR3 protein: CASSFFWETQYF; CDR3 DNA: TGTGCCAGCAGCTTCTTTTGGGAGACCCAGTACTTC
clone size: .; J gene: TRBJ1-6; D gene: .; V gene: TRBV9; CDR3 protein: CASSVVADNSPLHF; CDR3 DNA: TGTGCCAGCAGCGTAGTAGCGGATAATTCACCCCTCCACTTT
clone size: medium-sized; J gene: TRBJ2-1; D gene: .; V gene: TRBV20-1; CDR3 protein: CSARDPGGSGNEQFF; CDR3 DNA: TGCAGTGCTAGGGACCCAGGGGGGAGTGGCAATGAGCAGTTCTTC
clone size: few; J gene: TRBJ1-4; D gene: .; V gene: TRBV15; CDR3 protein: CATSRDLGKLFF; CDR3 DNA: TGTGCCACCAGCAGAGATCTGGGAAAACTGTTTTTT
clone size: many; J gene: TRBJ2-5; D gene: .; V gene: TRBV2; CDR3 protein: CASRETGRSETQYF; CDR3 DNA: TGTGCCAGCAGAGAGACAGGAAGGTCCGAGACCCAGTACTTC
clone size: many; J gene: TRBJ1-6; D gene: .; V gene: TRBV20-1; CDR3 protein: CSASPSAGYNSPLHF; CDR3 DNA: TGCAGTGCTTCACCCTCGGCGGGTTATAATTCACCCCTCCACTTT
clone size: few; J gene: TRBJ1-2; D gene: .; V gene: TRBV24-1; CDR3 protein: CATIVDRDGYTF; CDR3 DNA: TGTGCCACCATCGTGGACAGAGATGGCTACACCTTC
clone size: .; J gene: TRBJ1-3; D gene: .; V gene: TRBV5-6; CDR3 protein: CASSRASGNTIYF; CDR3 DNA: TGTGCCAGCAGCCGCGCTTCCGGAAACACCATATATTTT
clone size: .; J gene: TRBJ1-2; D gene: TRBD1; V gene: TRBV29-1; CDR3 protein: CSVERGTGRWLNYGYTF; CDR3 DNA: TGCAGCGTTGAAAGGGGGACAGGGAGATGGTTGAACTATGGCTACACCTTC